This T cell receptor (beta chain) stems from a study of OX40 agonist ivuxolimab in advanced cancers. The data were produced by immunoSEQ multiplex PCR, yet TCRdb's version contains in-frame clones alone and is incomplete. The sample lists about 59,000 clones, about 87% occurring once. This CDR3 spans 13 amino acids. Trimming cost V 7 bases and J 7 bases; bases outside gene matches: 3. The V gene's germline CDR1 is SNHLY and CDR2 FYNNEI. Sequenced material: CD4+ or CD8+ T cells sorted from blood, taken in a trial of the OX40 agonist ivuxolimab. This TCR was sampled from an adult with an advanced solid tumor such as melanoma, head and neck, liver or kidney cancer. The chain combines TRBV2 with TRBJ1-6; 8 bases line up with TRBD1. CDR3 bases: TGTGCCAGCAAGGACAGGGTCAATTCACCCCTCCACTTT. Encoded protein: CASKDRVNSPLHF.